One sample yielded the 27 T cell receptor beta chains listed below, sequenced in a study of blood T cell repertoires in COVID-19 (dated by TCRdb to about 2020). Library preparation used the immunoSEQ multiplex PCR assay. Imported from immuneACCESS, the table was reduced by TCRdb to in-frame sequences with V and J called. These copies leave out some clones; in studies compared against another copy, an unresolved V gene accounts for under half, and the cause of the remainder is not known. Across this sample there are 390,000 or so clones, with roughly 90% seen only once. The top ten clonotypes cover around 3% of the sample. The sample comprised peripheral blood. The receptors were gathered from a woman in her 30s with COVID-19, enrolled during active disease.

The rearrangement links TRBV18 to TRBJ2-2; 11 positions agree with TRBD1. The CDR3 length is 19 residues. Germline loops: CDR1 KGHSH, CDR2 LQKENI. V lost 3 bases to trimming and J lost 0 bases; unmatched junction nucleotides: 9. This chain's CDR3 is CASSPLSGTGGTNTGELFF. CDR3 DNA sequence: TGTGCCAGCTCACCTCTATCCGGGACAGGGGGAACGAACACCGGGGAGCTGTTTTTT.

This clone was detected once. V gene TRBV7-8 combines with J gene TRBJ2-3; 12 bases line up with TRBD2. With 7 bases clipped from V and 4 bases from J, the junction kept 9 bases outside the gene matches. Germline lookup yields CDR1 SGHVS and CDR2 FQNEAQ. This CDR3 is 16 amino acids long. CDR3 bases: TGTGCCAGCACCCCCCGGTCTAGCGGGGGGGCAGATACGCAGTATTTT. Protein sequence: CASTPRSSGGADTQYF.

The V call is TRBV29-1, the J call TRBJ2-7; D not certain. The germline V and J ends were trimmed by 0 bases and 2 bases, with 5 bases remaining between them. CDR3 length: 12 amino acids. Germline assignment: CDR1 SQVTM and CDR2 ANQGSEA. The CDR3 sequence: CSVEDRAYEQYF. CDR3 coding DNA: TGCAGCGTTGAAGATCGGGCCTACGAGCAGTACTTC.

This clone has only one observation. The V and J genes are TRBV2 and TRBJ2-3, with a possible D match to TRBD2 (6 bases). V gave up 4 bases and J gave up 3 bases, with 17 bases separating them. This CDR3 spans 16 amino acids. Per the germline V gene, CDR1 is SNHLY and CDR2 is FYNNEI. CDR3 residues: CASSVRAGLRTDTQYF. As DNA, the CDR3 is TGTGCCAGCAGTGTACGGGCGGGGCTTCGGACAGATACGCAGTATTTT.

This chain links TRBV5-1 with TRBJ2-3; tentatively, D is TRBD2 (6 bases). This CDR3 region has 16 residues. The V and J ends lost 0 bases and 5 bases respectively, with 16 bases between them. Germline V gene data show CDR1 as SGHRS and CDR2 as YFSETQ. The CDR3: CASSLGAGWPEDTQYF. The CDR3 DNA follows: TGCGCCAGCAGCTTGGGGGCGGGGTGGCCGGAAGATACGCAGTATTTT. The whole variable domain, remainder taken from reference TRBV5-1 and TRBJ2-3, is KAGVTQTPRYLIKTRGQQVTLSCSPISGHRSVSWYQQTPGQGLQFLFEYFSETQRNKGNFPGRFSGRQFSNSRSEMNVSTLELGDSALYLCASSLGAGWPEDTQYFGPGTRLTVL.

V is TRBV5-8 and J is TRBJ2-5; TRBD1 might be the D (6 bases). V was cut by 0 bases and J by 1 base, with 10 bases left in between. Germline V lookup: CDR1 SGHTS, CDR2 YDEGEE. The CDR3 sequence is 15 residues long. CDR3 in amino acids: CASSLEGQLQETQYF. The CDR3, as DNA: TGTGCCAGCAGCTTGGAGGGACAACTCCAAGAGACCCAGTACTTC.

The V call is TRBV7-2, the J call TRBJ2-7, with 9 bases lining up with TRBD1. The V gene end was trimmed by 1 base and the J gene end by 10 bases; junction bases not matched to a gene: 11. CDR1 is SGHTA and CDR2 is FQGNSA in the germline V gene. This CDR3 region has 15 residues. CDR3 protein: CASSLDGGQGRKQYF. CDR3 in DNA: TGTGCCAGCAGCTTAGATGGGGGACAGGGAAGAAAACAGTACTTC.

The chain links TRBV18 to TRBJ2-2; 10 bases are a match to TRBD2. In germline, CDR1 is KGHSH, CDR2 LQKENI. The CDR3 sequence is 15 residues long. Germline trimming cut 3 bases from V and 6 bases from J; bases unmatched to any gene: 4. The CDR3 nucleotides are TGTGCCAGCTCACCTCCTAGCGGGGGTCCCGGGGAGCTGTTTTTT. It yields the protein CASSPPSGGPGELFF.

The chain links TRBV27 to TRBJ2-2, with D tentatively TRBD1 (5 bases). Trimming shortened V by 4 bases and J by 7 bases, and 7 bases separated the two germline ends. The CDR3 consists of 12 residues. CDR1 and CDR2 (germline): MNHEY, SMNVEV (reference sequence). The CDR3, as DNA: TGTGCCAGCAGTTGGGGCCGCGGGGAGCTGTTTTTT. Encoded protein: CASSWGRGELFF.

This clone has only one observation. Here the CDR3 reads CASSITADTDTQYF. CDR3 coding DNA: TGTGCCAGTAGTATTACGGCGGACACAGATACGCAGTATTTT. The chain is built from TRBV19 and TRBJ2-3; D not certain. CDR1 and CDR2 (germline): LNHDA, SQIVND (reference sequence). This CDR3 comprises 14 residues. V was trimmed by 3 bases and J by 2 bases, leaving 9 bases between them.

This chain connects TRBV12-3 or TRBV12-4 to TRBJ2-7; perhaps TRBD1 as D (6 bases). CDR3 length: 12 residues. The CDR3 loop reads CAPGVIRYEQYV. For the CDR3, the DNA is TGTGCTCCAGGGGTCATCCGATACGAGCAGTACGTC.

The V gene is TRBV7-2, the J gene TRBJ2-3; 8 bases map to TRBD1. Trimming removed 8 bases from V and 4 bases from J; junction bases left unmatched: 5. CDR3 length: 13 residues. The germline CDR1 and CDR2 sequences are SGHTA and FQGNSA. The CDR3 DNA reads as TGTGCCAGCCAGTCAGGGGGCTCAGATACGCAGTATTTT. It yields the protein CASQSGGSDTQYF.

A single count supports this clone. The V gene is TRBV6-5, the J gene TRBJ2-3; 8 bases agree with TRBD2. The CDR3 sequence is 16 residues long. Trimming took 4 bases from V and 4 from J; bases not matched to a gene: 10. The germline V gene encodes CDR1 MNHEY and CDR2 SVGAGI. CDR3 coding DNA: TGTGCCAGCAGTTTAGATGCAGCGGGAGTTTCAGATACGCAGTATTTT. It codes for CASSLDAAGVSDTQYF.

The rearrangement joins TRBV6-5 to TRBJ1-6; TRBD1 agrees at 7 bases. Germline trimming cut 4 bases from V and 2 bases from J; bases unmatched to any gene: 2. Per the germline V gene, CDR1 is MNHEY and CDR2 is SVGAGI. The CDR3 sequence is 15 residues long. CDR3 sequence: CASSLGGPYNSPLHF. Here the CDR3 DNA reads TGTGCCAGCAGTTTAGGGGGCCCCTATAATTCACCCCTCCACTTT.

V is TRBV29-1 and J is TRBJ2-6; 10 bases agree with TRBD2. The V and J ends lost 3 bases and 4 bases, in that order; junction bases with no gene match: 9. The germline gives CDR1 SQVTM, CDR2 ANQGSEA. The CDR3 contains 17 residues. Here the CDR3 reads CSVDPSGGALGANVLTF. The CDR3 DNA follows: TGCAGCGTTGACCCGAGCGGGGGGGCTCTGGGGGCCAACGTCCTGACTTTC.

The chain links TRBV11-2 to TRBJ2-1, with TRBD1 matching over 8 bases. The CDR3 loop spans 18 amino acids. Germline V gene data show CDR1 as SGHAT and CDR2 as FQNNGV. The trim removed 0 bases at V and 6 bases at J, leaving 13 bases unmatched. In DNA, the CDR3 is TGTGCCAGCAGCTTAGACCCAAGCAGGGGGCGCGGGCTCAATGAGCAGTTCTTC. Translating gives CASSLDPSRGRGLNEQFF.

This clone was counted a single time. The CDR3 nucleotides read TGTGCCAGCAGCGTGACTAATGAGCAGTTCTTC. Residues: CASSVTNEQFF. The chain carries TRBV12-3 or TRBV12-4 and TRBJ2-1; no firm D call. This CDR3 comprises 11 residues. V lost 6 bases and J 7 bases, leaving 7 bases between the germline ends.

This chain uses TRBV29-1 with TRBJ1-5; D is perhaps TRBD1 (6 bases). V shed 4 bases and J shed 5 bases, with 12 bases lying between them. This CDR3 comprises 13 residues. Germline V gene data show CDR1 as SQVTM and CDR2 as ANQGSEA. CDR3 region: CSVVGGGDQPQHF. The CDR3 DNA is TGCAGCGTTGTCGGAGGGGGGGATCAGCCCCAGCATTTT.

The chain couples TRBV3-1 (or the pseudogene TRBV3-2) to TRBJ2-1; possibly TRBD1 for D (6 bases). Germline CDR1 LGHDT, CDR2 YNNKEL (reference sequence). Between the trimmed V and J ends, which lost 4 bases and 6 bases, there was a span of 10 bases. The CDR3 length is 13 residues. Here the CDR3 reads CASSLGQLNEQFF. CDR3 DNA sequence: TGTGCCAGCAGCCTAGGACAGCTCAATGAGCAGTTCTTC.

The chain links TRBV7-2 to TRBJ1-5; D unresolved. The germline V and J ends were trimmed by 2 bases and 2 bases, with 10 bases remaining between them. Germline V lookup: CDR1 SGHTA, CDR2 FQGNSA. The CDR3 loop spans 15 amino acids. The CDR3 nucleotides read TGTGCCAGCAGCTTAAGAGGGCCCGGCAATCAGCCCCAGCATTTT. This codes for CASSLRGPGNQPQHF.

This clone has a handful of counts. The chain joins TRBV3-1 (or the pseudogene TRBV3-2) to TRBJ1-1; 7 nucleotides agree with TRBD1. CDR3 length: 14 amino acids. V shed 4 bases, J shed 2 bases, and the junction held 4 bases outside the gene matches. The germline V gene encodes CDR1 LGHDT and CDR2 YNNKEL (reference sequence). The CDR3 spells CASSPQGFNTEAFF. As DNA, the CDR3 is TGTGCCAGCAGCCCACAGGGGTTTAACACTGAAGCTTTCTTT.

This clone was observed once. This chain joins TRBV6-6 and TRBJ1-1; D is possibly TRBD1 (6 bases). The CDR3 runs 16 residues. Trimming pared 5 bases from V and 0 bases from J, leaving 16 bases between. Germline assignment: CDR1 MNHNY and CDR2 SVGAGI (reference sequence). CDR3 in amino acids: CASSPGTRALNTEAFF. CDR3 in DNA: TGTGCCAGCAGTCCTGGGACACGAGCCTTGAACACTGAAGCTTTCTTT.

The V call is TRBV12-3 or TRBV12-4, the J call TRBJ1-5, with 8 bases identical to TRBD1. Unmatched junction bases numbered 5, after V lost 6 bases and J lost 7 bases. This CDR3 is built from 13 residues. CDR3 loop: CASSPTGGQPQHF. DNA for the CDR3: TGTGCCAGCAGCCCTACAGGGGGGCAGCCCCAGCATTTT.

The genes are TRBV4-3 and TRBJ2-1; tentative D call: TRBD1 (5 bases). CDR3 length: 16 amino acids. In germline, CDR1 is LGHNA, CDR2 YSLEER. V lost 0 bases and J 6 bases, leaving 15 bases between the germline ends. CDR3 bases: TGCGCCAGCAGCCAAGAATGGTCTTGGGGCAGCAATGAGCAGTTCTTC. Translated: CASSQEWSWGSNEQFF.

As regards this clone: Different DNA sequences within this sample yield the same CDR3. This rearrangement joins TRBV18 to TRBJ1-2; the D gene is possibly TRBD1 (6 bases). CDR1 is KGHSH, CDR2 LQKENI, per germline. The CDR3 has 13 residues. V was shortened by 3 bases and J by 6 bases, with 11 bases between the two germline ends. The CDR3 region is CASSPTGSNGYTF. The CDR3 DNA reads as TGTGCCAGCTCACCTACAGGGAGTAATGGCTACACCTTC. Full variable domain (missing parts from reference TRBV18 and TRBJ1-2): NAGVMQNPRHLVRRRGQEARLRCSPMKGHSHVYWYRQLPEEGLKFMVYLQKENIIDESGMPKERFSAEFPKEGPSILRIQQVVRGDSAAYFCASSPTGSNGYTFGSGTRLTVV.

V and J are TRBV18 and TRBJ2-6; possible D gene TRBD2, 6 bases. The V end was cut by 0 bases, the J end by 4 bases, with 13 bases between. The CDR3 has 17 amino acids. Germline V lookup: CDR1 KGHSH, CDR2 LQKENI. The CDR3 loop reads CASSPPGEEVGANVLTF. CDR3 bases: TGTGCCAGCTCACCACCCGGGGAGGAGGTGGGGGCCAACGTCCTGACTTTC.

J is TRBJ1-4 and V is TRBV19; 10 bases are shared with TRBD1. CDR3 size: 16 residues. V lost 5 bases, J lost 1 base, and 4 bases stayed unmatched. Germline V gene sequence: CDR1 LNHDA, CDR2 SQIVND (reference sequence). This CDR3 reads CASSPRDRGTNEKLFF. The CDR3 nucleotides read TGTGCCAGTAGTCCCCGGGACAGGGGAACTAATGAAAAACTGTTTTTT.